This T cell receptor (beta chain) stems from a study of blood T cells in healthy people across ages. This clonotype was observed a handful of times. Through a sample-barcoded 5' primer and a J-beta primer mix, a second PCR was run for roughly 6 to 12 cycles. TCRdb reprocessed the 5' RACE reads via MiXCR and lists one record per CDR3 protein. Of 850,000 to 950,000 distinct CDR3 sequences in the sample, around 30% are singletons; the top ten hold approximately 15%. The sequence was obtained from a woman of 80 years or more in good health. Sequenced: blood.

CDR3 loop: CASSLRQAFEAFF. Written as DNA, the CDR3 is TGTGCCAGCAGTCTAAGACAGGCTTTTGAAGCTTTCTTT. V usage is TRBV27 and J usage is TRBJ1-1; D possibly corresponds to TRBD1 (6 bases). The CDR3 loop spans 13 amino acids. Germline V CDR1 and CDR2: MNHEY, SMNVEV (reference sequence). Between the trimmed V and J ends, which lost 5 bases and 7 bases, there was a span of 14 bases.